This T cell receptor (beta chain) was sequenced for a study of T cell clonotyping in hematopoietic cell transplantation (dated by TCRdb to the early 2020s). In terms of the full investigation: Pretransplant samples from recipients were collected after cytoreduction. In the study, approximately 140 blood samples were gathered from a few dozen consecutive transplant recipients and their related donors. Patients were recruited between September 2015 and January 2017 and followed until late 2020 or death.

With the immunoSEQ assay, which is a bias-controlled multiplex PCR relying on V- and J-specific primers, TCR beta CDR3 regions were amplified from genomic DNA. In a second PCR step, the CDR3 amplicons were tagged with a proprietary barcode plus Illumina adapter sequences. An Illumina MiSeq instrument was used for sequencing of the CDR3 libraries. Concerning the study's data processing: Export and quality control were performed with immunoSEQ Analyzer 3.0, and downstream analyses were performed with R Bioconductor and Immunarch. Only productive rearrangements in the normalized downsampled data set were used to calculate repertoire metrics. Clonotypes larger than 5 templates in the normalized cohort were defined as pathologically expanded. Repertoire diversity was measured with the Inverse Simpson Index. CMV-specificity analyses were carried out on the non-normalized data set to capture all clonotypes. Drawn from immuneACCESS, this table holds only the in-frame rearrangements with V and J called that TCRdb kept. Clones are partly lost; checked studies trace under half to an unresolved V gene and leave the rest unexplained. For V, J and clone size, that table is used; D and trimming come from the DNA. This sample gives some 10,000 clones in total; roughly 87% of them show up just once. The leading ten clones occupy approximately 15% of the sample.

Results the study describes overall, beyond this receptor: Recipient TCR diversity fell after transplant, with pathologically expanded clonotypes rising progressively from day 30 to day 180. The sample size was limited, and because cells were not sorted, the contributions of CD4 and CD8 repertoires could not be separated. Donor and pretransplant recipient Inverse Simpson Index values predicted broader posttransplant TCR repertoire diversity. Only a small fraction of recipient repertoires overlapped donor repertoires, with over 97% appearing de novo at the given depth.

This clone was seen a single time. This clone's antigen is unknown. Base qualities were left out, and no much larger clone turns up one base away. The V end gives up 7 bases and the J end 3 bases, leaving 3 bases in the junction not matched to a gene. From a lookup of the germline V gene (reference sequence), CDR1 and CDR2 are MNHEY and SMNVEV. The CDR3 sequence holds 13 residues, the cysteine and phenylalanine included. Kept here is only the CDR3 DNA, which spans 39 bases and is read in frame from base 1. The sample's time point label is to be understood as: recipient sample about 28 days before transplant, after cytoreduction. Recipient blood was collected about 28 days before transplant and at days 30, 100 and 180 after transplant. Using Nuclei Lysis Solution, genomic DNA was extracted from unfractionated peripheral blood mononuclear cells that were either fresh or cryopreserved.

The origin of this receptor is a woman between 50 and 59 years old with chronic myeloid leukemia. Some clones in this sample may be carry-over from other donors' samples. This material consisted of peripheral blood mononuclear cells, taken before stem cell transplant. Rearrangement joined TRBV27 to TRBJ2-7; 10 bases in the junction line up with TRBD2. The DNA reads TGTGCCAGCAAACGGACTAGCGGCTACGAGCAGTACTTC. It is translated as CASKRTSGYEQYF.